The clone carrying this TCR beta chain was detected ten times or more. Its antigen is not known. Trimming cost V 4 bases and J 7 bases; bases outside gene matches: 11. The germline CDR1 and CDR2 sequences are MDHEN and SYDVKM. The CDR3 contains 16 residues. Construction of the TCR beta libraries employed iRepertoire HTBI primers in conjunction with Arm-PCR of CDR3 regions. TCRdb used MiXCR to reprocess the multiplex PCR reads, holding one entry per CDR3 protein. The sample includes around 460,000 distinct CDR3 sequences, about 22% of them seen just once. Time point here: persistent/refractory GD, antithyroid drugs over 5 years with positive TRAb. From PBMCs, RNA was extracted and then used to make the TCR library. This record belongs to a study of regulatory T cells in long-lasting Graves disease. Study-level points and caveats: Sharing of public clonotypes was greater in persistent patients (more than 2,500) than in new patients (about 970).

Sequenced here: peripheral blood mononuclear cells (PBMCs), sampled when the disease was refractory, from a patient treated with antithyroid drugs. The TCR comes from a female donor with Graves disease. This chain joins TRBV28 and TRBJ2-7; 12 bases agree with TRBD2. The CDR3 spells CASSSKRLAGVREQYF. CDR3 nucleotides: TGTGCCAGCAGTTCAAAACGACTAGCGGGAGTGAGGGAGCAGTACTTC.